This T cell receptor beta chain was identified in a study of CD8+ T cells in alopecia areata. Whole-study results and caveats: Mice gave a clearer picture of TCR sharing than patients did, possibly for HLA-related reasons. Lesional scalp, especially alopecia totalis/universalis, showed higher clonality than normal scalp.

On this clone: What it binds is unknown.

Reverse transcribed after extraction, RNA yielded cDNA as the sequencing template. Libraries were prepared by immunoSEQ multiplex PCR; TCRdb keeps only in-frame clonotypes and omits some of them. The sample includes about 140,000 clones, under 60% of them seen just once. The sorting of PBMCs gave CD4+ and CD8+ T cells. The input for sequencing was CD4+ T cells sorted from blood, taken at week 0. This TCR was sampled from a human donor with alopecia areata.

This CDR3 is CASRQGSYEQYF. The CDR3 DNA is TGTGCCAGCCGACAGGGTTCCTACGAGCAGTACTTC. The chain employs TRBV11-2 and TRBJ2-7, with 7 bases fitting TRBD1. Germline CDR1 SGHAT, CDR2 FQNNGV. V gave up 8 bases and J gave up 1 base; unmatched junction bases: 2. The CDR3 sequence is 12 residues long.